Below, 14 T cell receptor beta chains from the same sample are listed, as sequenced in a study of monozygotic twins with inflammatory bowel disease. TCRdb re-called the 5' RACE reads; every CDR3 protein appears as one record, without DNA. The specimen's table records approximately 140,000 distinct CDR3 sequences. Sequenced material: blood. These receptors originate from a human donor with ulcerative colitis or Crohn's disease, or a healthy co-twin of an affected twin (not recorded which).

This sequence joins TRBV5-1 and TRBJ2-7. CDR3 length: 17 amino acids. CDR1 is SGHRS and CDR2 is YFSETQ in the germline V gene. The CDR3 loop reads CASSLTLPEGSSYEQYF. The full variable domain, rest sourced from reference TRBV5-1 and TRBJ2-7, is KAGVTQTPRYLIKTRGQQVTLSCSPISGHRSVSWYQQTPGQGLQFLFEYFSETQRNKGNFPGRFSGRQFSNSRSEMNVSTLELGDSALYLCASSLTLPEGSSYEQYFGPGTRLTVT.

The chain joins TRBV5-1 to TRBJ2-5; TCRdb names TRBD1, which stays unverified in the absence of DNA. Per the germline V gene, CDR1 is SGHRS and CDR2 is YFSETQ. CDR3 size: 15 residues. CDR3 protein: CASGLRGQIQETQYF. The full variable domain, with the rest looked up from reference TRBV5-1 and TRBJ2-5, is KAGVTQTPRYLIKTRGQQVTLSCSPISGHRSVSWYQQTPGQGLQFLFEYFSETQRNKGNFPGRFSGRQFSNSRSEMNVSTLELGDSALYLCASGLRGQIQETQYFGPGTRLLVL.

The chain carries TRBV5-1 and TRBJ2-1; TCRdb outputs TRBD1, but without DNA this stays unchecked. The CDR3 spans 14 residues. Germline values: CDR1 SGHRS, CDR2 YFSETQ. The CDR3 reads CASSLGRGDREQFF. Looking up the rest from reference TRBV5-1 and TRBJ2-1 gives the full variable domain: KAGVTQTPRYLIKTRGQQVTLSCSPISGHRSVSWYQQTPGQGLQFLFEYFSETQRNKGNFPGRFSGRQFSNSRSEMNVSTLELGDSALYLCASSLGRGDREQFFGPGTRLTVL.

The chain has TRBV10-3 and TRBJ2-1. There are 11 residues in the CDR3. The germline V gene has CDR1 ENHRY and CDR2 SYGVKD. The chain's CDR3 is CTIRQGNEQFF.

The chain couples TRBV7-2 to TRBJ1-3; without DNA, the TCRdb call of TRBD1 cannot be checked. Germline V gives CDR1 SGHTA, CDR2 FQGNSA. This CDR3 is built from 15 residues. This CDR3 reads CASRQDPVTGNTIYF. The full variable domain, in which reference TRBV7-2 and TRBJ1-3 provide the parts outside the CDR3, is GAGVSQSPSNKVTEKGKDVELRCDPISGHTALYWYRQSLGQGLEFLIYFQGNSAPDKSGLPSDRFSAERTGGSVSTLTIQRTQQEDSAVYLCASRQDPVTGNTIYFGEGSWLTVV.

The chain recombines TRBV6-5 with TRBJ2-4; TCRdb's D call, TRBD2, is unchecked because there is no DNA. Germline values: CDR1 MNHEY, CDR2 SVGAGI. The CDR3 loop spans 15 amino acids. CDR3 amino acids: CASSYSLVAKNIQYF.

V usage is TRBV27 and J usage is TRBJ2-7; without DNA, the TCRdb call of TRBD1 cannot be checked. This CDR3 region has 15 residues. CDR1 is MNHEY and CDR2 is SMNVEV in the germline V gene (reference sequence). CDR3 loop: CASSLKGGSSYEQYF.

This CDR3 is CASSFDRSYGFTF. This chain connects TRBV5-1 to TRBJ1-2; TCRdb reports TRBD1, a call that lacks DNA to check it against. CDR1 and CDR2 from the germline V gene are SGHRS and YFSETQ. This CDR3 has 13 residues.

V usage is TRBV20-1 and J usage is TRBJ1-5; TCRdb gives TRBD1 as the D gene, but with no DNA this cannot be confirmed. This CDR3 contains 16 residues. The germline CDR1 and CDR2 sequences are DFQATT and SNEGSKA (reference sequence). The CDR3 reads CSARDSGGARDQPQHF.

The chain carries TRBV27 and TRBJ2-3; the D call from TCRdb, TRBD1, cannot be confirmed without DNA. CDR3 size: 15 residues. Germline-derived CDR1 and CDR2 are MNHEY and SMNVEV (reference sequence). The CDR3 loop reads CASSLIGVGTDTQYF.

The chain joins TRBV13 to TRBJ1-6; checking the TCRdb D call of TRBD1 is not possible without DNA. Germline CDR1 reads PRHDT; CDR2 reads FYEKMQ (reference sequence). The CDR3 is 14 amino acids. The CDR3 here is CASSDRDSESPLHF.

This chain connects TRBV7-2 to TRBJ2-2. Per the germline V gene, CDR1 is SGHTA and CDR2 is FQGNSA. The CDR3 is 17 residues long. CDR3 residues: CASSLYPGGPGTGELFF.

The rearrangement uses TRBV7-2 and TRBJ2-3; TCRdb indicates TRBD1, and absent DNA this call remains unverified. Germline V gene lookup returns CDR1 SGHTA and CDR2 FQGNSA. The CDR3 covers 15 residues. The CDR3 here is CASSLGRVGGGMQYF.

The chain combines TRBV20-1 with TRBJ2-5; without DNA, the TCRdb call of TRBD1 cannot be checked. CDR3 size: 13 residues. Per the germline V gene, CDR1 is DFQATT and CDR2 is SNEGSKA (reference sequence). This chain's CDR3 is CSATGTDQETQYF.